Listed below are T cell receptor beta chains from one sample, sequenced in a study of blood T cell repertoires in COVID-19. Here immunoSEQ multiplex PCR was the method, and the copy in TCRdb shows in-frame clones only, minus some. The table has approximately 200,000 clones, roughly 80% seen once. The sample was peripheral blood. The receptors originated from a man between 60 and 75 years old with active or convalescent COVID-19. CDR3s include the opening cysteine and the closing phenylalanine or tryptophan. The order of the fields is clone size, V gene, J gene, CDR3 length, D gene, CDR3 protein, CDR3 DNA. D genes are given only for firm matches. Only part of the rows carry a size: once, few, many, or a class if the clone is expanded.

>NA|TRBV9|TRBJ2-1|14|TRBD2
CASSALAGVNEQFF
TGTGCCAGCAGCGCCCTAGCGGGAGTCAATGAGCAGTTCTTC
>NA|TRBV15|TRBJ2-1|14|TRBD2
CATSSGSFYNEQFF
TGTGCCACGAGTAGCGGGAGTTTCTACAATGAGCAGTTCTTC
>NA|TRBV9|TRBJ1-1|15|NA
CASSAFSTSNTEAFF
TGTGCCAGCAGCGCGTTCTCAACTTCGAACACTGAAGCTTTCTTT
>NA|TRBV5-1|TRBJ2-5|16|NA
CASSPAAGGPQETQYF
TGCGCCAGCAGCCCGGCAGCCGGGGGACCCCAAGAGACCCAGTACTTC
>few|TRBV28|TRBJ1-5|14|NA
CASSSTPRQKGVRF
TGTGCCAGCAGTTCCACCCCGCGACAGAAAGGAGTAAGGTTT
>NA|TRBV4-1|TRBJ2-7|16|TRBD2
CASSQGATSGRYEQYF
TGCGCCAGCAGCCAAGGGGCCACTAGCGGGAGGTACGAGCAGTACTTC
>NA|TRBV3-1/TRBV3-2|TRBJ2-5|11|NA
CASRIEETQYF
TGTGCCAGTCGAATAGAAGAGACCCAGTACTTC
>NA|TRBV7-7|TRBJ2-5|15|TRBD2
CASSPSGSREETQYF
TGTGCCAGCAGCCCTAGCGGGAGTCGAGAAGAGACCCAGTACTTC
>few|TRBV5-1|TRBJ2-5|18|TRBD2
CASSDYGLAGGGWETQYF
TGCGCCAGCAGCGACTACGGACTAGCGGGAGGAGGGTGGGAGACCCAGTACTTC
>NA|TRBV10-3|TRBJ2-7|12|NA
CAISDPREKQYF
TGTGCCATCAGTGACCCCAGGGAAAAGCAGTACTTC
>NA|TRBV19|TRBJ2-1|12|TRBD2
CASSFSGKEQFF
TGTGCCAGTAGCTTTAGCGGGAAGGAGCAGTTCTTC
>NA|TRBV27|TRBJ2-3|12|TRBD2
CASSYRGGTQYF
TGTGCCAGCAGTTATCGGGGGGGTACGCAGTATTTT